The 28 T cell receptor beta chains given below trace back to one sample, sequenced in a study of blood T cell repertoires in COVID-19. TCRdb's copy holds only in-frame clones and misses some; the assay was immunoSEQ multiplex PCR. The data contain approximately 250,000 clones, 80% to 95% of them singletons. Sequences were obtained from peripheral blood. Source of these receptors: a man younger than 45 with COVID-19, enrolled during active disease.

The chain couples TRBV6-5 to TRBJ1-1, with a possible D match to TRBD1 (6 bases). V lost 6 bases, J lost 2 bases, and 16 bases lay in between. CDR3 length: 15 amino acids. Germline loops: CDR1 MNHEY, CDR2 SVGAGI. In DNA, the CDR3 is TGTGCCAGCAGCGCCCGACAGGTCTTTAACACTGAAGCTTTCTTT. This translates into CASSARQVFNTEAFF.

Notes on this clone: Other DNA sequences in this specimen translate into the identical CDR3. The rearrangement uses TRBV2 and TRBJ2-5, with 7 bases identical to TRBD2. Germline V CDR1 and CDR2: SNHLY, FYNNEI. V lost 8 bases and J lost 2; bases outside the gene matches: 5. The CDR3 loop spans 13 amino acids. Here the CDR3 DNA reads TGTGCCAGCGGGAGGGACTTTCAAGAGACCCAGTACTTC. Protein: CASGRDFQETQYF. Complete variable domain (other parts from reference TRBV2 and TRBJ2-5): EPEVTQTPSHQVTQMGQEVILRCVPISNHLYFYWYRQILGQKVEFLVSFYNNEISEKSEIFDDQFSVERPDGSNFTLKIRSTKLEDSAMYFCASGRDFQETQYFGPGTRLLVL.

The chain is built from TRBV5-6 and TRBJ2-5, with TRBD2 identical over 11 bases. Germline trimming cut 4 bases from V and 4 bases from J; bases unmatched to any gene: 9. This CDR3 has 16 residues. Germline CDR1 and CDR2: SGHDT and YYEEEE. The CDR3 region is CASSPVVAGGRETQYF. DNA of the CDR3: TGTGCCAGCAGCCCCGTAGTAGCGGGGGGGCGAGAGACCCAGTACTTC.

The V and J genes are TRBV5-5 and TRBJ2-1; 7 positions match TRBD2. The CDR3 consists of 17 residues. Trimming at V came to 0 bases and at J to 4 bases, leaving 10 bases not matched to a gene. Germline CDR1 is SGHKS and CDR2 is YYEKEE (reference sequence). This CDR3 reads CASSLGPGGLRYNEQFF. CDR3 sequence (DNA): TGTGCCAGCAGCTTGGGCCCCGGGGGGTTAAGATACAATGAGCAGTTCTTC.

This chain uses TRBV9 with TRBJ2-3; no firm D call. This CDR3 region has 14 residues. V was trimmed by 0 bases and J by 0 bases, leaving 5 bases between them. In germline, CDR1 is SGDLS, CDR2 YYNGEE. CDR3 sequence (DNA): TGTGCCAGCAGCGTAGGTCCAAGCACAGATACGCAGTATTTT. It is translated as CASSVGPSTDTQYF. Drawing the rest from reference TRBV9 and TRBJ2-3, the complete variable domain is DSGVTQTPKHLITATGQRVTLRCSPRSGDLSVYWYQQSLDQGLQFLIQYYNGEERAKGNILERFSAQQFPDLHSELNLSSLELGDSALYFCASSVGPSTDTQYFGPGTRLTVL.

The V gene is TRBV23-1, the J gene TRBJ1-2; TRBD1 is a possible D gene (5 bases). TRBV23-1 is known as an ORF, though its function is uncertain. This CDR3 comprises 18 residues. Trimming removed 2 bases from V and 1 base from J, with 20 bases in between. The CDR3 bases are TGCGCCAGCAGTCAAGGGGCTTCCAAGAGCGAACATAACTATGGCTACACCTTC. Translation gives CASSQGASKSEHNYGYTF.

The chain joins TRBV18 to TRBJ1-2, with D possibly matching TRBD1 (5 bases). CDR3 size: 14 residues. With 3 bases removed from V and 2 bases from J, the gap between germline ends came to 10 bases. CDR1 KGHSH and CDR2 LQKENI come from the germline V gene. The CDR3 is CASSPSGLNYGYTF. In DNA form, the CDR3 reads TGTGCCAGCTCACCCTCGGGACTGAACTATGGCTACACCTTC.

The genes are TRBV6-5 and TRBJ2-7; D unclear. The germline gives CDR1 MNHEY, CDR2 SVGAGI. Trimming removed 8 bases at V and 5 bases at J, with 16 bases between. The CDR3 covers 13 residues. Written as DNA, the CDR3 is TGTGCCAGCTCGACGACAATACGTGACGAGCAGTACTTC. Translated: CASSTTIRDEQYF.

The chain employs TRBV13 and TRBJ2-1; TRBD2 agrees at 8 bases. V gave up 7 bases and J gave up 2 bases; unmatched junction bases: 10. Germline CDR1 and CDR2: PRHDT and FYEKMQ (reference sequence). The CDR3 covers 16 residues. The CDR3 region has the DNA TGTGCCAGCACCCCCCGGGGGCGGGGGGCCTACAATGAGCAGTTCTTC. It is translated as CASTPRGRGAYNEQFF.

The V and J genes are TRBV5-4 and TRBJ2-5, with TRBD2 matching over 11 bases. V trimming: 4 bases; J trimming: 4 bases; junction bases outside the gene matches: 3. CDR1 and CDR2 from the germline V gene are SGHNT and YYREEE (reference sequence). This CDR3 comprises 14 residues. The CDR3 DNA follows: TGTGCCAGCAGCGGAGGGACTAGCGGAGAGACCCAGTACTTC. Translated: CASSGGTSGETQYF.

The chain recombines TRBV7-2 with TRBJ2-6; the D is unclear. The length of the CDR3 is 16 residues. Trimming stripped 3 bases from V and 0 bases from J, with 9 bases between. Per the germline V gene, CDR1 is SGHTA and CDR2 is FQGNSA. The CDR3 DNA reads TGTGCCAGCAGCTTGACAATATTCTCTGGGGCCAACGTCCTGACTTTC. Protein sequence: CASSLTIFSGANVLTF.

Here the CDR3 reads CASSFLMSKGGTEAFF. The DNA for the CDR3 is TGTGCCAGCAGCTTTTTGATGAGCAAGGGGGGGACTGAAGCTTTCTTT. The V and J genes are TRBV7-9 and TRBJ1-1, with a weak D call TRBD1 (6 bases). This CDR3 region has 16 residues. The germline V and J ends were trimmed by 3 bases and 5 bases, with 19 bases remaining between them. Germline values: CDR1 SEHNR, CDR2 FQNEAQ (reference sequence).

This clone was counted once. CDR3 region: CASSPPGQETQYF. The CDR3 DNA sequence: TGTGCCAGCAGCCCCCCGGGGCAAGAGACCCAGTACTTC. The gene calls are TRBV3-1 (or the pseudogene TRBV3-2) and TRBJ2-5; tentative D call: TRBD2 (5 bases). The CDR3 contains 13 residues. Germline lookup yields CDR1 LGHDT and CDR2 YNNKEL (reference sequence). V lost 4 bases and J 2 bases, leaving 8 bases between the germline ends.

The gene calls are TRBV5-6 and TRBJ2-7; 7 bases line up with TRBD2. This CDR3 is 12 amino acids long. Trimming removed 4 bases from V and 7 bases from J; junction bases left unmatched: 5. From germline, CDR1 is SGHDT and CDR2 YYEEEE. In DNA form, the CDR3 reads TGTGCCAGCAGCGCAAACGGGAGGGAGCAGTACTTC. It yields the protein CASSANGREQYF.

This clone is a singleton in its sample. The chain has TRBV7-2 and TRBJ2-5, with 8 bases lining up with TRBD1. The CDR3 has 13 amino acids. Per germline, CDR1 SGHTA and CDR2 FQGNSA. CDR3 protein: CGTGRLSGETQYF. CDR3 coding DNA: TGTGGGACAGGGAGGCTTTCGGGTGAGACCCAGTACTTC.

This clone was found a few times. This chain links TRBV7-7 with TRBJ2-5, with 7 positions matching TRBD1. After removal of 3 bases from V and 5 bases from J, the junction contained 9 bases not matched to a gene. Germline values: CDR1 SSHAT, CDR2 FNYEAQ (reference sequence). This CDR3 region has 15 residues. The CDR3 here is CASSFVKGARETQYF. The CDR3 nucleotides are TGTGCCAGCAGCTTCGTCAAGGGGGCCCGGGAGACCCAGTACTTC. Filled out from reference TRBV7-7 and TRBJ2-5, the complete variable domain reads GAGVSQSPRYKVTKRGQDVTLRCDPISSHATLYWYQQALGQGPEFLTYFNYEAQPDKSGLPSDRFSAERPEGSISTLTIQRTEQRDSAMYRCASSFVKGARETQYFGPGTRLLVL.

The rearrangement joins TRBV7-9 to TRBJ2-7; D is ambiguous. Germline CDR1 reads SEHNR; CDR2 reads FQNEAQ (reference sequence). V lost 2 bases, J lost 0 bases, and 11 bases lay in between. The CDR3 sequence is 15 residues long. CDR3 loop: CASSLRPTSSYEQYF. Here the CDR3 DNA reads TGTGCCAGCAGCTTAAGACCGACAAGCTCCTACGAGCAGTACTTC.

The chain employs TRBV7-2 and TRBJ2-2, with 10 bases identical to TRBD1. The CDR3 length is 14 residues. From germline, CDR1 is SGHTA and CDR2 FQGNSA. Germline trimming cut 5 bases from V and 4 bases from J; bases unmatched to any gene: 1. The CDR3 sequence is CASSRDRGTGELFF. The DNA for the CDR3 is TGTGCCAGCAGCCGGGACAGGGGCACCGGGGAGCTGTTTTTT.

The chain carries TRBV11-3 and TRBJ2-1, with a possible D match to TRBD1 (6 bases). Trimming took off 4 bases at V and 6 bases at J, with 13 bases between the two ends. CDR1 and CDR2 (germline): SGHNT, YENEEA. The CDR3 contains 14 residues. CDR3 sequence: CASSYRDAPNEQFF. DNA for the CDR3: TGTGCCAGCAGCTACAGGGACGCTCCCAATGAGCAGTTCTTC.

V usage is TRBV12-5 and J usage is TRBJ1-1; the match to TRBD1 covers 8 bases. The CDR3 length is 13 residues. Losses at the gene ends were 6 bases for V and 4 bases for J; bases not matched to a gene: 4. Germline assignment: CDR1 LGHNT and CDR2 FRNRAP. The CDR3 loop reads CASGSTGGTEAFF. CDR3 DNA: TGTGCTAGTGGATCTACAGGGGGCACTGAAGCTTTCTTT. Supplemented by reference TRBV12-5 and TRBJ1-1, the full variable domain reads DARVTQTPRHKVTEMGQEVTMRCQPILGHNTVFWYRQTMMQGLELLAYFRNRAPLDDSGMPKDRFSAEMPDATLATLKIQPSEPRDSAVYFCASGSTGGTEAFFGQGTRLTVV.

J is TRBJ2-3 and V is TRBV5-4, with D possibly being TRBD1 (6 bases). The V gene's germline CDR1 is SGHNT and CDR2 YYREEE (reference sequence). V lost 4 bases and J 1 base, leaving 10 bases between the germline ends. The CDR3 sequence is 14 residues long. CDR3 DNA sequence: TGTGCCAGCAGCGGCGCAGGGGGCACAGATACGCAGTATTTT. This encodes CASSGAGGTDTQYF.

The rearrangement links TRBV5-4 to TRBJ2-1, with D possibly being TRBD1 (5 bases). V lost 0 bases, J lost 3 bases, and 10 bases lay in between. Germline V lookup: CDR1 SGHNT, CDR2 YYREEE (reference sequence). CDR3 length: 15 residues. The CDR3 loop is CASSLVGAGYNEQFF. For the CDR3, the DNA is TGTGCCAGCAGCTTGGTAGGGGCCGGCTACAATGAGCAGTTCTTC.

This clone was seen just once. This rearrangement joins TRBV5-4 to TRBJ2-5, with D maybe TRBD2 (7 bases). The CDR3 has 12 residues. Deletions cut 9 bases from V and 5 bases from J, with 14 bases between. Germline lookup yields CDR1 SGHNT and CDR2 YYREEE (reference sequence). CDR3 nucleotide sequence: TGTGCCACGCGGGGGCGGGAGGAGACCCAGTACTTC. Translation: CATRGREETQYF.

CDR3 nucleotides: TGTGCCAGCAGCTTAGAGGCGGGGGATACAGATACGCAGTATTTT. This codes for CASSLEAGDTDTQYF. The gene calls are TRBV7-6 and TRBJ2-3; 7 bases fit TRBD2. CDR3 size: 15 residues. Germline trimming cut 1 base from V and 3 bases from J; bases unmatched to any gene: 4. From germline, CDR1 is SGHVS and CDR2 FNYEAQ.

This chain connects TRBV10-3 to TRBJ1-1; D is possibly TRBD1 (5 bases). Germline-derived CDR1 and CDR2 are ENHRY and SYGVKD. The V end was cut by 7 bases, the J end by 0 bases, with 9 bases between. This CDR3 is 13 amino acids long. The CDR3 here is CAIKTGVNTEAFF. CDR3 DNA sequence: TGTGCCATCAAAACAGGAGTGAACACTGAAGCTTTCTTT.

Here the CDR3 DNA reads TGTGCCAGCAGTGATCCGGGGCAGGGGTTGGAGACCCAGTACTTC. This encodes CASSDPGQGLETQYF. The rearrangement joins TRBV2 to TRBJ2-5, with a weak D call TRBD1 (6 bases). Germline-derived CDR1 and CDR2 are SNHLY and FYNNEI. Trimming removed 3 bases from V and 5 bases from J, with 16 bases in between. This CDR3 contains 15 residues.

On this clone itself: Additional DNA sequences in this sample encode the identical CDR3. The CDR3 region has the DNA TGTGCCACCAGTGCGGGGGGGCGTAATGAGCAGTTCTTC. It translates to CATSAGGRNEQFF. This chain uses TRBV24-1 with TRBJ2-1; 8 bases map to TRBD2. The V and J ends lost 5 bases and 7 bases, in that order; junction bases with no gene match: 3. The CDR3 covers 13 residues. Germline CDR1 and CDR2: KGHDR and SFDVKD.

The V gene is TRBV6-2 or TRBV6-3, the J gene TRBJ2-2, with TRBD1 identical over 11 bases. Germline CDR1 and CDR2: MNHEY and SVGEGT. Trimming removed 6 bases from V and 6 bases from J; junction bases left unmatched: 6. This CDR3 is 15 amino acids long. The CDR3 DNA follows: TGTGCCAGCAGCCCGGACAGGGGGCGTCCCGGGGAGCTGTTTTTT. This translates into CASSPDRGRPGELFF.